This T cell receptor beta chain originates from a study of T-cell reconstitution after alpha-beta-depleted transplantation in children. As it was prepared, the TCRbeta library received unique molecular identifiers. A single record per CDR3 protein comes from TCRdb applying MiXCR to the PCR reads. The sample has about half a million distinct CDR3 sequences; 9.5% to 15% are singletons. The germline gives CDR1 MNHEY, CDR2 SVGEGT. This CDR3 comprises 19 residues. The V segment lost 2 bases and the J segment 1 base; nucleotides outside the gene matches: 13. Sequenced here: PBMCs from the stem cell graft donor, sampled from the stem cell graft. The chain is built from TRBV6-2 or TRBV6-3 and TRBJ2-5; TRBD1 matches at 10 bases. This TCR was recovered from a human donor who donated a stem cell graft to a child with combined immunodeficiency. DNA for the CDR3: TGTGCCAGCAGTTACGATCGGGACAGGGGTCTTCGTAGCCAAGAGACCCAGTACTTC. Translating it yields CASSYDRDRGLRSQETQYF.